These T cell receptor beta chains were read from a single sample in a study of blood T cells in healthy people across ages. TCRdb recomputed calls from the 5' RACE reads with MiXCR, one row per CDR3 protein. The sample lists 890,000 or so distinct CDR3 sequences, 62% occurring once. The specimen sequenced was blood. The source is a man aged 25-40 years in good health. CDR3s include the opening cysteine and the closing phenylalanine or tryptophan. Fields, in order: J gene, V gene, clone size, D gene, CDR3 DNA, CDR3 protein. The D gene is left open where the match is weak. Expanded clones are given a class, and other clones once, few, many or no size at all.

TRBJ1-1 | TRBV10-3 | NA | NA | TGTGCCATCAGTGCGGCGAACACTGAAGCTTTCTTT | CAISAANTEAFF
TRBJ2-7 | TRBV30 | few | NA | TGTGCCTGGAGCCAAGATACAGGGTACGAGCAGTACTTC | CAWSQDTGYEQYF
TRBJ2-1 | TRBV7-2 | few | NA | TGTGCCAGCAGCCTTAGTGGGCGGTTTGAGCAGTTCTTC | CASSLSGRFEQFF
TRBJ2-3 | TRBV12-3/TRBV12-4 | NA | TRBD2 | TGTGCCAGCAGCTCATCCCTAGCGGAAACGCAGTATTTT | CASSSSLAETQYF
TRBJ1-5 | TRBV15 | few | NA | TGTGCCACCAGCAGTTTCCGGGACAGCAATCAGCCCCAGCATTTT | CATSSFRDSNQPQHF
TRBJ2-1 | TRBV27 | NA | NA | TGTGCCAGCAGCCGCCGACATTTCAATGAGCAGTTCTTC | CASSRRHFNEQFF
TRBJ1-6 | TRBV20-1 | NA | NA | TGCAGTGCTAGAGATCGACCGTCGAATTCACCCCTCCACTTT | CSARDRPSNSPLHF
TRBJ2-5 | TRBV7-2 | NA | NA | TGTGCCAGCAGCTTAGACTTAGGGCGGGAAGAGACCCAGTACTTC | CASSLDLGREETQYF
TRBJ2-7 | TRBV29-1 | NA | TRBD1 | TGCAGCGTGAGGACAGGGAGTACCTACGAGCAGTACTTC | CSVRTGSTYEQYF
TRBJ2-1 | TRBV4-3 | few | TRBD2 | TGCGCCAGCAGCCAAGGGTTAGCGGGGGGGTTCTACAATGAGCAGTTCTTC | CASSQGLAGGFYNEQFF
TRBJ2-7 | TRBV20-1 | few | NA | TGCAGTGCTAGAATTCTCAGGGGCTACGAGCAGTACTTC | CSARILRGYEQYF
TRBJ2-1 | TRBV7-2 | NA | NA | TGTGCCAGCAGCGGTGGGATGACAGCGTCCTACGAGCAGTTCTTC | CASSGGMTASYEQFF
TRBJ2-7 | TRBV27 | NA | TRBD2 | TGTGCCAGCAGTTTGAGGATTAGCGGGGGTTCATACGAGCAGTACTTC | CASSLRISGGSYEQYF
TRBJ1-1 | TRBV20-1 | once | TRBD1 | TGCAGTGCTAGTGATACCGGGACAGCGAACACTGAAGCTTTCTTT | CSASDTGTANTEAFF
TRBJ2-1 | TRBV20-1 | few | TRBD1 | TGCAGTGCTACCGACTCAGGACAGGGGAAAATATTGTTCTTC | CSATDSGQGKILFF
TRBJ2-7 | TRBV7-8 | NA | TRBD2 | TGTGCCAGCAGCTTACCGGGACTAGTCCCGCAGTACTTC | CASSLPGLVPQYF
TRBJ2-5 | TRBV9 | NA | TRBD2 | TGTGCCAGCAGCGTAGGCGGTTCGGGACTAGCGGTGCAAGAGACCCAGTACTTC | CASSVGGSGLAVQETQYF
TRBJ1-2 | TRBV20-1 | NA | NA | TGCAGTGTTAGGGCCCGTAACTATGGCTACACCTTC | CSVRARNYGYTF
TRBJ2-3 | TRBV28 | NA | TRBD2 | TGTGCCAGCAGTTTTAGCGGGGGGGCCGCTAGCACAGATACGCAGTATTTT | CASSFSGGAASTDTQYF
TRBJ2-5 | TRBV25-1 | NA | NA | TGTGCCAGCAGTCCCCCAGTGGCAGAAGAGACCCAGTACTTC | CASSPPVAEETQYF
TRBJ2-5 | TRBV20-1 | NA | TRBD2 | TGCAGTGCTTCTATACCGGGACTAGCGGGGCCCCAAGAGACCCAGTACTTC | CSASIPGLAGPQETQYF
TRBJ1-6 | TRBV28 | NA | NA | TGTGCCAGCAGCGGCGCCACTCCCTATAATTCACCCCTCCACTTT | CASSGATPYNSPLHF
TRBJ1-2 | TRBV28 | NA | TRBD1 | TGTGCCAGCAGTGTGGGACAGTTCAACTATGGCTACACCTTC | CASSVGQFNYGYTF
TRBJ2-7 | TRBV7-2 | many | NA | TGTGCCAGCAGCCCTGCCCCCTCGCTACTTTACGAGCAGTACTTC | CASSPAPSLLYEQYF
TRBJ2-3 | TRBV7-2 | NA | TRBD2 | TGTGCCAGCAGCTTAGTTCGGGGGGGCTCAGATACGCAGTATTTT | CASSLVRGGSDTQYF
TRBJ1-2 | TRBV29-1 | few | NA | TGCAGCGTTGAAGATTTCGGGAACTTCTATGGCTACACCTTC | CSVEDFGNFYGYTF